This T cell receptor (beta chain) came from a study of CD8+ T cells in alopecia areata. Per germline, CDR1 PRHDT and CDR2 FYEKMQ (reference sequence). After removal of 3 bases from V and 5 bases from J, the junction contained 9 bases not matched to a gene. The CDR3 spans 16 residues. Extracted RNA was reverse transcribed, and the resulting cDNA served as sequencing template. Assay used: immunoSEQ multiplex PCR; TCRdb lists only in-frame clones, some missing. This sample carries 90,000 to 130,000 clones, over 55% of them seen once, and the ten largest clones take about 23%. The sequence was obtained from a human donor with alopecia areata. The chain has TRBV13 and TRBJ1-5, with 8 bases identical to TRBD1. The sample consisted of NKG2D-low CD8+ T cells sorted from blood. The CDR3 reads CASSFGPTGEDQPQHF. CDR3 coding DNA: TGTGCCAGCAGCTTTGGCCCGACAGGGGAGGATCAGCCCCAGCATTTT.